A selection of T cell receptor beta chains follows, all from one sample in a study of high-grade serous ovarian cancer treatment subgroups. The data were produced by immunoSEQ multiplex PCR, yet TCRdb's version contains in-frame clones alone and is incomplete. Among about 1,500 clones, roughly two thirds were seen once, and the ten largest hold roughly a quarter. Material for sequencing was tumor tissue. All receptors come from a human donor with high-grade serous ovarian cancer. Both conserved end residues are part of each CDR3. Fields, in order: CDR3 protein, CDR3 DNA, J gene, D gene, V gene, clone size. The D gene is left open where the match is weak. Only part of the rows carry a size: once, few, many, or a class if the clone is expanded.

CDR3: CASSPPGAHSYEQYF
DNA: TGTGCCAGCAGCCCCCCGGGCGCCCACTCCTACGAGCAGTACTTC
J: TRBJ2-7
D: -
V: TRBV5-5
size: -

CDR3: CASSVWRENEQFF
DNA: TGTGCCAGCAGTGTTTGGAGGGAAAATGAGCAGTTCTTC
J: TRBJ2-1
D: -
V: TRBV2
size: -

CDR3: CASRPGSGGELFF
DNA: TGTGCCAGCCGTCCGGGGAGCGGCGGGGAGCTGTTTTTT
J: TRBJ2-2
D: -
V: TRBV7-3
size: few